This T cell receptor beta chain came from a study of vaccination and CD4 T cells after COVID-19. Study overall: Culture controls were given either a CEFX pool, an HIV-1 Nef pool, or no peptide.

Noted treatment: approximately nine-day PBMC culture with coronavirus spike peptide pools or control peptides (ViraFEST assay). Before the COVID-19 pandemic (2011-2018), CD4+ T cells were obtained from the unexposed donor. On this clonotype itself: Its target is not known.

The Oncomine TCR Beta short-read assay was what sequenced the DNA obtained from cultured CD4+ T cells. Scientists extracted genomic DNA from CD4+ T cells grown in culture. MiXCR was run by TCRdb on the PCR reads, yielding one entry per CDR3 protein. The sample carries fewer than 13,000 distinct CDR3 sequences, approximately 32% recorded once. The CDR3 runs 11 residues. V shed 8 bases and J 3 bases; nucleotides not matched to a gene: 3. CDR1 SQVTM and CDR2 ANQGSEA come from the germline V gene. Sequences were obtained from CD4+ T cells from blood, cultured in vitro. The chain combines TRBV29-1 with TRBJ1-1, with 7 nucleotides matching TRBD1. This clonotype originated in a human donor in good health. The CDR3 here is CSSQGDTEAFF. The CDR3 DNA follows: TGCAGCTCCCAGGGGGACACTGAAGCTTTCTTT.